A single sample gave rise to the 16 T cell receptor beta chains below, sequenced in a study of blood T cells in healthy people across ages. Combining a sample-barcoded 5' primer with a J-beta primer mix, a second PCR ran for roughly 6 to 11 cycles. TCRdb independently ran MiXCR on the 5' RACE reads; one entry per CDR3 protein. Of approximately 1,700,000 distinct CDR3 sequences detected, roughly two fifths appear once; the ten largest clones hold more than 20%. Source material: blood. These receptors originate from a human donor in good health.

The V and J genes are TRBV12-3 or TRBV12-4 and TRBJ2-7; 7 bases line up with TRBD1. The CDR3 runs 14 residues. Trimming removed 6 bases from V and 2 bases from J; junction bases left unmatched: 7. CDR3 nucleotides: TGTGCCAGCAGAGCGACAGGGAGAGCCTACGAGCAGTACTTC. It yields the protein CASRATGRAYEQYF.

This chain connects TRBV4-1 to TRBJ2-1, with D perhaps matching TRBD2 (6 bases). V lost 6 bases and J 4 bases, leaving 10 bases between the germline ends. The CDR3 extends over 13 amino acids. Per germline, CDR1 MGHRA and CDR2 YSYEKL. The CDR3 loop reads CASSTLAYNEQFF. For the CDR3, the DNA is TGCGCCAGCAGTACTCTAGCGTACAATGAGCAGTTCTTC.

The chain uses TRBV9 and TRBJ2-7; 7 positions match TRBD2. The ends lost 3 bases at V and 0 bases at J; junction bases unmatched: 6. CDR3 size: 15 residues. Germline V gene lookup returns CDR1 SGDLS and CDR2 YYNGEE. CDR3 sequence reads: CASSADGGGSYEQYF. DNA for the CDR3: TGTGCCAGCAGCGCAGACGGCGGGGGCTCCTACGAGCAGTACTTC. The whole variable domain, filled in from reference TRBV9 and TRBJ2-7, reads DSGVTQTPKHLITATGQRVTLRCSPRSGDLSVYWYQQSLDQGLQFLIQYYNGEERAKGNILERFSAQQFPDLHSELNLSSLELGDSALYFCASSADGGGSYEQYFGPGTRLTVT.

The chain employs TRBV7-2 and TRBJ1-6; 9 nucleotides line up with TRBD1. With V trimmed by 6 bases and J by 5 bases, 8 bases remained unmatched. The length of the CDR3 is 16 residues. Germline lookup yields CDR1 SGHTA and CDR2 FQGNSA. The CDR3 bases are TGTGCCAGCAGGACCGACAGGGGGAGGGATAATTCACCCCTCCACTTT. Translated: CASRTDRGRDNSPLHF.

This chain uses TRBV29-1 with TRBJ2-3; no firm D call. CDR3 length: 17 residues. Trimming stripped 5 bases from V and 3 bases from J, with 24 bases between. CDR1 is SQVTM, CDR2 ANQGSEA, per germline. CDR3 protein: CSVKSRTMFKPTDTQYF. Here the CDR3 DNA reads TGCAGCGTTAAAAGTCGTACGATGTTTAAACCAACAGATACGCAGTATTTT.

This clonotype appeared many times. V usage is TRBV6-1 and J usage is TRBJ1-2, with TRBD1 matching over 8 bases. V gave up 7 bases and J gave up 4 bases; unmatched junction bases: 8. The germline V gene has CDR1 MNHNS and CDR2 SASEGT. CDR3 length equals 14 residues. This chain's CDR3 is CASTGTGTAYGYTF. For the CDR3, the DNA is TGTGCCAGCACCGGGACAGGAACTGCCTATGGCTACACCTTC.

V is TRBV4-3 and J is TRBJ2-1, with no clear D. The germline gives CDR1 LGHNA, CDR2 YSLEER. V lost 0 bases and J 8 bases, leaving 11 bases between the germline ends. The CDR3 length is 14 residues. The CDR3 nucleotides are TGCGCCAGCAGCCAAGATGCAGTCGGATATGAGCAGTTCTTC. Protein product: CASSQDAVGYEQFF.

This chain joins TRBV12-3 or TRBV12-4 and TRBJ2-1; D gene uncertain. Trimming shortened V by 6 bases and J by 5 bases, and 8 bases separated the two germline ends. This CDR3 has 12 amino acids. The CDR3 coding sequence is TGTGCCAGCAGGCATGCCGACAATGAGCAGTTCTTC. It encodes CASRHADNEQFF.

V is TRBV12-3 or TRBV12-4 and J is TRBJ2-1; no clear D gene. The CDR3 is made up of 13 amino acids. V lost 5 bases and J lost 5, with 10 bases in between. CDR3 nucleotide sequence: TGTGCCAGCAGTCTATACACGAACAATGAGCAGTTCTTC. Protein product: CASSLYTNNEQFF.

This rearrangement joins TRBV6-2 or TRBV6-3 to TRBJ2-1; D is unclear. V was trimmed by 4 bases and J by 1 base, leaving 14 bases between them. Germline V gives CDR1 MNHEY, CDR2 SVGEGT. The length of the CDR3 is 16 residues. The CDR3 loop reads CASSSPSPKSYNEQFF. In DNA form, the CDR3 reads TGTGCCAGCAGTTCCCCCTCCCCGAAGTCCTACAATGAGCAGTTCTTC.

The chain joins TRBV5-8 to TRBJ2-6, with unresolved D. Trimming removed 5 bases from V and 0 bases from J, with 18 bases in between. This CDR3 region has 18 residues. CDR1 and CDR2 (germline): SGHTS, YDEGEE. CDR3 amino acids: CASRGYRRKASGANVLTF. For the CDR3, the DNA is TGTGCCAGCAGAGGTTATCGCCGGAAGGCCTCTGGGGCCAACGTCCTGACTTTC.

The table lists this clonotype with a count of one. The chain has TRBV4-1 and TRBJ2-1; 11 bases are a match to TRBD1. Looked up from germline, CDR1 is MGHRA and CDR2 is YSYEKL. The CDR3 runs to 15 residues. J lost 8 bases, V lost 6 bases, and 9 bases had no gene match. Here the CDR3 reads CASSHGQGARDEQFF. The DNA of the CDR3 is TGCGCCAGCAGTCATGGACAGGGGGCGCGAGATGAGCAGTTCTTC.

As concerns this clonotype: This CDR3 fails to terminate in the conserved phenylalanine or tryptophan, so it likely reflects a read error. The J gene is TRBJ2-6, the V gene TRBV5-1, with D possibly called TRBD1 or TRBD2 (5 bases each). V was shortened by 2 bases and J by 0 bases, with 9 bases between the two germline ends. Germline V gene sequence: CDR1 SGHRS, CDR2 YFSETQ. The CDR3 is 16 residues long. CDR3 nucleotides: TGCGCCAGCAGCTTAGCGGACACCTCTGGGGCCAACGTCCTGACTGTC. This translates into CASSLADTSGANVLTV.

The chain links TRBV20-1 to TRBJ1-5, with D perhaps TRBD1 (6 bases). Germline CDR1 is DFQATT and CDR2 is SNEGSKA (reference sequence). The CDR3 covers 13 residues. Trimming cost V 6 bases and J 6 bases, with 15 bases left between them. Here the CDR3 reads CSARGGGGQPQHF. In nucleotides, the CDR3 is TGCAGTGCCCGAGGCGGGGGCGGTCAGCCCCAGCATTTT.

The chain couples TRBV4-3 to TRBJ2-7, with D possibly called TRBD1 or TRBD2 (5 bases each). V was pared by 1 base and J by 5 bases, with 12 bases between. Germline loops: CDR1 LGHNA, CDR2 YSLEER. The CDR3 covers 14 residues. The CDR3 DNA is TGCGCCAGCAGCCAAGTCTGGCAGGGAGACGAGCAGTACTTC. As protein: CASSQVWQGDEQYF.

This clonotype appeared a single time. The chain joins TRBV5-5 to TRBJ2-1; D may be TRBD1 (6 bases). V lost 1 base to trimming and J lost 10 bases, with 12 bases between them. This CDR3 spans 13 amino acids. Germline V gene data show CDR1 as SGHKS and CDR2 as YYEKEE (reference sequence). Here the CDR3 reads CASSLIQGMEQFF. For the CDR3, the DNA is TGTGCCAGCAGCTTGATTCAGGGGATGGAGCAGTTCTTC. The entire variable domain, with the rest obtained from reference TRBV5-5 and TRBJ2-1, is as follows: DAGVTQSPTHLIKTRGQQVTLRCSPISGHKSVSWYQQVLGQGPQFIFQYYEKEERGRGNFPDRFSARQFPNYSSELNVNALLLGDSALYLCASSLIQGMEQFFGPGTRLTVL.